This is a list of T cell receptor beta chains from one sample in a study of CD8+ T cells in alopecia areata. Clones were read by immunoSEQ multiplex PCR, and TCRdb kept only the in-frame ones, dropping some. The table lists roughly 220,000 clones, 35% to 40% of them singletons. Sequences were derived from CD4+ T cells sorted from blood, sampled around week 31, from a patient treated with tofacitinib. The receptors originated from a human donor with alopecia areata. CDR3s include the opening cysteine and the closing phenylalanine or tryptophan. A D gene is named only where the DNA matches it firmly. Size tells how often a clone was seen (once, few, many) or the class of an expanded clone, and some rows leave it out.

D gene: NA; J gene: TRBJ2-4; V gene: TRBV11-2; clone size: NA; CDR3 protein: CASSPENIQYF; CDR3 DNA: TGTGCCAGCAGCCCCGAAAACATTCAGTACTTC
D gene: NA; J gene: TRBJ2-7; V gene: TRBV10-3; clone size: few; CDR3 protein: CAIRGSPSSSYEQYF; CDR3 DNA: TGTGCCATCAGGGGAAGTCCCTCGAGCTCCTACGAGCAGTACTTC
D gene: TRBD2; J gene: TRBJ2-1; V gene: TRBV14; clone size: NA; CDR3 protein: CASSQVWTSYNEQFF; CDR3 DNA: TGTGCCAGCAGCCAAGTCTGGACTAGCTACAATGAGCAGTTCTTC
D gene: NA; J gene: TRBJ2-1; V gene: TRBV7-3; clone size: few; CDR3 protein: CASSLGKEREQFF; CDR3 DNA: TGTGCCAGCAGCTTAGGGAAGGAACGTGAGCAGTTCTTC
D gene: NA; J gene: TRBJ1-2; V gene: TRBV9; clone size: NA; CDR3 protein: CASTQAYGSEYGYTF; CDR3 DNA: TGTGCCAGCACACAGGCCTACGGGTCGGAGTATGGCTACACCTTC
D gene: NA; J gene: TRBJ2-1; V gene: TRBV29-1; clone size: NA; CDR3 protein: CSVEDPSLGTRRSEQFF; CDR3 DNA: TGCAGCGTTGAAGATCCTAGCCTCGGGACACGAAGGAGTGAGCAGTTCTTC
D gene: TRBD2; J gene: TRBJ2-2; V gene: TRBV7-3; clone size: medium-sized; CDR3 protein: CASSQGTSRHTGELFF; CDR3 DNA: TGTGCCAGCAGCCAAGGGACTAGCAGACACACCGGGGAGCTGTTTTTT
D gene: TRBD1; J gene: TRBJ1-2; V gene: TRBV29-1; clone size: NA; CDR3 protein: CSVEDRWDRGYGYTF; CDR3 DNA: TGCAGCGTTGAAGATCGATGGGACAGGGGTTATGGCTACACCTTC
D gene: NA; J gene: TRBJ1-2; V gene: TRBV27; clone size: few; CDR3 protein: CASSLRGGFDYGYTF; CDR3 DNA: TGTGCCAGCAGTTTACGGGGGGGCTTCGACTATGGCTACACCTTC
D gene: NA; J gene: TRBJ1-1; V gene: TRBV5-1; clone size: NA; CDR3 protein: CASSGLTGVLNTEAFF; CDR3 DNA: TGCGCCAGCAGCGGCTTGACCGGGGTACTTAACACTGAAGCTTTCTTT
D gene: TRBD1; J gene: TRBJ1-2; V gene: TRBV5-6; clone size: few; CDR3 protein: CASSLRTGKYGYTF; CDR3 DNA: TGTGCCAGCAGCTTACGGACAGGGAAATATGGCTACACCTTC
D gene: NA; J gene: TRBJ1-2; V gene: TRBV15; clone size: NA; CDR3 protein: CATKGRGGYGYTF; CDR3 DNA: TGTGCCACCAAGGGTAGGGGCGGCTATGGCTACACCTTC
D gene: NA; J gene: TRBJ1-1; V gene: TRBV2; clone size: NA; CDR3 protein: CASIRTFTSQAFF; CDR3 DNA: TGTGCCAGCATTCGTACGTTCACTTCCCAAGCTTTCTTT
D gene: NA; J gene: TRBJ1-6; V gene: TRBV7-7; clone size: few; CDR3 protein: CASSLDRNSPLHF; CDR3 DNA: TGTGCCAGCAGCTTAGATCGGAACTCACCCCTCCACTTT
D gene: NA; J gene: TRBJ1-1; V gene: TRBV5-6; clone size: NA; CDR3 protein: CASSFWVGDTEAFF; CDR3 DNA: TGTGCCAGCAGCTTCTGGGTGGGCGACACTGAAGCTTTCTTT
D gene: NA; J gene: TRBJ1-5; V gene: TRBV7-2; clone size: NA; CDR3 protein: CASSSRVHQPQHF; CDR3 DNA: TGTGCCAGCAGCTCCAGGGTTCATCAGCCCCAGCATTTT
D gene: TRBD1; J gene: TRBJ1-2; V gene: TRBV28; clone size: few; CDR3 protein: CASSLNTGDNYGYTF; CDR3 DNA: TGTGCCAGCAGTTTGAATACAGGGGATAACTATGGCTACACCTTC
D gene: TRBD1; J gene: TRBJ1-4; V gene: TRBV10-3; clone size: few; CDR3 protein: CAISEFGQGGEKLFF; CDR3 DNA: TGTGCCATCAGTGAGTTTGGACAGGGTGGTGAAAAACTGTTTTTT
D gene: NA; J gene: TRBJ2-3; V gene: TRBV5-1; clone size: NA; CDR3 protein: CASSRSGGVTDTQYF; CDR3 DNA: TGCGCCAGCAGCCGCAGTGGTGGGGTCACAGATACGCAGTATTTT
D gene: TRBD1; J gene: TRBJ1-6; V gene: TRBV5-1; clone size: NA; CDR3 protein: CASRNLDTGGERSPLHF; CDR3 DNA: TGCGCCAGCAGAAACTTAGACACAGGGGGCGAAAGGTCACCCCTCCACTTT
D gene: NA; J gene: TRBJ2-2; V gene: TRBV7-2; clone size: NA; CDR3 protein: CASSRLNTGELFF; CDR3 DNA: TGTGCCAGCAGCAGATTAAACACCGGGGAGCTGTTTTTT
D gene: NA; J gene: TRBJ2-3; V gene: TRBV11-2; clone size: few; CDR3 protein: CASSRSSPTDTQYF; CDR3 DNA: TGTGCCAGCAGCCGAAGTTCCCCCACAGATACGCAGTATTTT
D gene: TRBD2; J gene: TRBJ2-3; V gene: TRBV5-1; clone size: few; CDR3 protein: CASSFAGAWTDTQYF; CDR3 DNA: TGCGCCAGCAGCTTTGCGGGAGCGTGGACAGATACGCAGTATTTT
D gene: NA; J gene: TRBJ1-3; V gene: TRBV25-1; clone size: NA; CDR3 protein: CASSPGARSGNTIYF; CDR3 DNA: TGTGCCAGCAGTCCCGGGGCGCGCTCTGGAAACACCATATATTTT
D gene: NA; J gene: TRBJ1-2; V gene: TRBV10-3; clone size: few; CDR3 protein: CAISEWEGYTF; CDR3 DNA: TGTGCCATCAGTGAGTGGGAAGGCTACACCTTC
D gene: NA; J gene: TRBJ2-3; V gene: TRBV9; clone size: NA; CDR3 protein: CASSVGQIRTDTQYF; CDR3 DNA: TGTGCCAGCAGCGTAGGACAGATACGCACAGATACGCAGTATTTT
D gene: NA; J gene: TRBJ1-1; V gene: TRBV7-9; clone size: NA; CDR3 protein: CASSRDSGSTEAFF; CDR3 DNA: TGTGCCAGCAGCCGGGACTCTGGGAGCACTGAAGCTTTCTTT
D gene: NA; J gene: TRBJ2-1; V gene: TRBV6-1; clone size: few; CDR3 protein: CASLHSTMNNEQFF; CDR3 DNA: TGTGCCAGCCTACATTCCACGATGAACAATGAGCAGTTCTTC
D gene: NA; J gene: TRBJ1-5; V gene: TRBV30; clone size: NA; CDR3 protein: CAWSWARSNQPQHF; CDR3 DNA: TGTGCCTGGAGTTGGGCAAGGAGCAATCAGCCCCAGCATTTT
D gene: NA; J gene: TRBJ2-4; V gene: TRBV18; clone size: NA; CDR3 protein: CASSPSAGQVKNIQYF; CDR3 DNA: TGTGCCAGCTCACCGTCCGCGGGGCAGGTGAAAAACATTCAGTACTTC
D gene: TRBD2; J gene: TRBJ2-2; V gene: TRBV4-1; clone size: many; CDR3 protein: CASSPRAGTNTGELFF; CDR3 DNA: TGCGCCAGCAGCCCGAGAGCGGGGACGAACACCGGGGAGCTGTTTTTT
D gene: NA; J gene: TRBJ2-1; V gene: TRBV7-2; clone size: NA; CDR3 protein: CASSPGGNDEQFF; CDR3 DNA: TGTGCCAGCAGCCCCGGCGGGAACGATGAGCAGTTCTTC
D gene: NA; J gene: TRBJ1-1; V gene: TRBV5-1; clone size: NA; CDR3 protein: CASSFWENTEAFF; CDR3 DNA: TGCGCCAGCAGCTTCTGGGAGAACACTGAAGCTTTCTTT
D gene: NA; J gene: TRBJ2-7; V gene: TRBV5-6; clone size: few; CDR3 protein: CASSFGGGLSHEQYF; CDR3 DNA: TGTGCCAGCAGCTTTGGTGGGGGACTTTCCCACGAGCAGTACTTC
D gene: NA; J gene: TRBJ1-2; V gene: TRBV29-1; clone size: NA; CDR3 protein: CSVVDSNYGYTF; CDR3 DNA: TGCAGCGTTGTTGACAGCAACTATGGCTACACCTTC
D gene: NA; J gene: TRBJ1-2; V gene: TRBV11-2; clone size: NA; CDR3 protein: CASSLFGGYTF; CDR3 DNA: TGTGCCAGCAGCTTATTTGGGGGCTACACCTTC
D gene: TRBD1; J gene: TRBJ1-4; V gene: TRBV6-5; clone size: NA; CDR3 protein: CASSPTGTNEKLFF; CDR3 DNA: TGTGCCAGCAGCCCGACAGGGACTAATGAAAAACTGTTTTTT